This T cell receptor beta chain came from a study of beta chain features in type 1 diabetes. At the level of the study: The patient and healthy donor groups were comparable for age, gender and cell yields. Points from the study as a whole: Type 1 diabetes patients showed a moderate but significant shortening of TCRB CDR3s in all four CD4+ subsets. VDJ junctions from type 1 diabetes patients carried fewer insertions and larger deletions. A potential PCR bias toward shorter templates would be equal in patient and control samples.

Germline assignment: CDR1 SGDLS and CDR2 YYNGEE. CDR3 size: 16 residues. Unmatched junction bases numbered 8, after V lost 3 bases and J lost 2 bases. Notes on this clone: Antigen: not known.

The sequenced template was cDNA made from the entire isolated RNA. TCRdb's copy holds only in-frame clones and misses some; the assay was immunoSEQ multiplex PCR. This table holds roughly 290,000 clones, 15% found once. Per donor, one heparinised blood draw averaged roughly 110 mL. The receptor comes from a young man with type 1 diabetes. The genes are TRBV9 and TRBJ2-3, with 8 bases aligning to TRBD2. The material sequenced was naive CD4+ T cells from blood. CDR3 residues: CASSGRGGGITDTQYF. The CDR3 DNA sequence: TGTGCCAGCAGCGGCCGGGGCGGGGGGATCACAGATACGCAGTATTTT.